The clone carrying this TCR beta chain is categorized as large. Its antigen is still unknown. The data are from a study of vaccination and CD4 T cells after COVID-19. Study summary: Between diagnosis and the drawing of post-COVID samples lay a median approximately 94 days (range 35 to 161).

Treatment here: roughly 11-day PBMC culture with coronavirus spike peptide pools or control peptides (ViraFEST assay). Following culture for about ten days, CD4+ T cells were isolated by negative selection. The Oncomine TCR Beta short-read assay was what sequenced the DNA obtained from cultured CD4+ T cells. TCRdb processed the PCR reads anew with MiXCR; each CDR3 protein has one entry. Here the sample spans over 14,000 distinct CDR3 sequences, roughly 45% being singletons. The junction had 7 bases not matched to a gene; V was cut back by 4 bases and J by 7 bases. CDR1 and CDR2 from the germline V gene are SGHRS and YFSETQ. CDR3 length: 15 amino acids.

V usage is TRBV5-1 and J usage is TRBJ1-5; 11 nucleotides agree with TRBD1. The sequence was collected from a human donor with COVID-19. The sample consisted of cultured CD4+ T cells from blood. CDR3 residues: CASSPGTGGQQPQHF. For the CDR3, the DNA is TGCGCCAGCAGCCCAGGGACAGGGGGGCAGCAGCCCCAGCATTTT.